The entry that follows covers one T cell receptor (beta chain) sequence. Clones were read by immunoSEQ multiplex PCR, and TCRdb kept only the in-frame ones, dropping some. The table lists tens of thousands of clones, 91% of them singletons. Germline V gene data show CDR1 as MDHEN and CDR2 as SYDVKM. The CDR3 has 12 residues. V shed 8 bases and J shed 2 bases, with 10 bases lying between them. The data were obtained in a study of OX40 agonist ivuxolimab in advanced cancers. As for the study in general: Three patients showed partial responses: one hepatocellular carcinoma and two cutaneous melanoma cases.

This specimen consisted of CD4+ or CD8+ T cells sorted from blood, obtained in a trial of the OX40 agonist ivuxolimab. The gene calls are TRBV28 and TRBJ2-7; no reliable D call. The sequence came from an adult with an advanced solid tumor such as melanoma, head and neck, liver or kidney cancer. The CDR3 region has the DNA TGTGCCAGCTCTGGAGCCCCCTACGAGCAGTACTTC. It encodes CASSGAPYEQYF.